This T cell receptor (beta chain) was sequenced during a study of cytomegalovirus exposure and HLA in healthy donors (dated by TCRdb to about 2017). About the full investigation: An earlier analysis of some 620 of the donors reported 276 Gb of sequence data and 117 million unique TCR beta sequences obtained from around 190 million T cells. Of the roughly 400 genotyped donors, approximately 83% fell in the genetic ancestry cluster associated with self-reported Caucasian donors. HLA typing covered class I and class II loci at four-digit resolution. Every repertoire in the discovery cohort had been generated on one and the same sequencing platform. To predict cytomegalovirus infection status, the study brought together high-throughput TCR immunosequencing, statistical association of individual TCRs with disease status, and machine learning. The T cell repertoires of several hundred subjects were profiled by immunosequencing and related to cytomegalovirus serostatus. In an earlier analysis of about 590 of the donors, high-throughput TCR beta sequencing was used to judge whether each TCR beta V gene segment behaved as functional or pseudogenic. Rather than drawing on any new phenotypic data, the later analysis identified candidate immune exposures from TCR beta sequences and the way those sequences occurred across donors. The aim of the study was to test whether cataloging public T cell receptors could identify signatures of past pathogen exposure. A handful of DR-DQ haplotypes were treated as single units for association and clustering because of strong linkage in the cohort. In a later analysis, previously published TCR beta repertoires from hundreds of donors were re-analyzed and high-resolution HLA genotyping was added so that TCR occurrence patterns could be studied. Among around 400 genotyped donors of the cohort, an average of approximately 250,000 unique TCR beta nucleotide sequences were sequenced per donor, around 18% of them non-productive. A later genetic analysis used genome-wide SNP genotypes for about 65% of the roughly 700 donors, treating that subset as a discovery cohort. Roughly 300 gigabases of sequencing data and tens of millions of unique TCR sequences were included in an early release covering about 700 HLA-typed donors. A separate validation cohort of 90 to 150 different subjects was used in addition to the approximately 670-subject first cohort. Donor age, sex, ethnicity and CMV serostatus were compiled together with the repertoire data. Typing coverage differed by locus: A, B, C, DRB1 and DQB1 were typed in roughly 620-630 donors, DQA1 in 522, DPA1 in 606, and DPB1 in 450 to 480. Study-wide conclusions, independent of this receptor: Most TCR sequences were observed very rarely across donors, whereas some public TCRs were present in many individuals. Linkage disequilibrium might explain the correlated functional status among segregating V segments, but an unknown experimental factor could not be ruled out. A later analysis found that TCR association rates varied across HLA loci, with DRB1 alleles showing the most associated TCRs and HLA-C alleles the fewest. A later genetic analysis reported fewer N-insertions in productive TCRs among donors in an Asian-associated ancestry cluster than the roughly 690-donor mean. Because counts were too low, approximately 18 rarely observed V segments, including chromosome 9 orphons, were excluded from the earlier analysis of 587 of the donors. In a later analysis, several top co-occurrence clusters were reported to appear linked to parvovirus B19, influenza, CMV and Epstein-Barr virus. HLA typing was unavailable for some donors at each locus, so association tests used only the typed subset. According to the authors, the approach could potentially be generalized to other disease states and immunological phenotypes. A total of 150 or so TCR beta chains were listed by the study as associated with cytomegalovirus. An earlier analysis of approximately 590 of the donors showed that most TCR beta V segments appeared in productive rearrangements either about 87% or about 30% of the time, which broadly matched IMGT annotations. According to a later analysis, most CMV-associated TCR beta chains appeared to be HLA-restricted, and the HLA associations seemed to be driven largely by CMV exposure. When HLA alleles, especially DR and DQ, strongly co-occurred, attributing TCR associations to individual alleles was difficult. A further reported finding was that TCR beta sequences accurately predicted the HLA-A and HLA-B alleles for most subjects in the first cohort. For the cohort, immune exposure information was limited to CMV serostatus. Compared with equally common non-associated chains, HLA-associated TCR beta chains in a later analysis were more clonally expanded and had lower generation probabilities. This cohort had only TCR beta chains sequenced, and the lack of alpha or paired-chain data limited which features could be detected. At a false discovery rate of 0.05, a later analysis linked fewer than 20,000 TCR beta sequences to specific HLA alleles. Cytomegalovirus status was reported to be diagnosed by the classifier with high specificity and sensitivity in both the original and validation cohorts. An association between a missense DCLRE1C variant and V-gene and J-gene trimming of TCR beta chains was found in a later genetic analysis and replicated in an independent cohort. In vitro tests confirmed that a few of the cytomegalovirus-associated TCR beta chains recognize cytomegalovirus antigens. Sequencing depth was assumed to be roughly uniform across donors in the presence/absence analyses, though that assumption may not hold. Some IMGT-functional V segments, including TRBV6-2 and TRBV6-3, could not be told apart with the 87-base-pair reads, so those segments were excluded. A group of highly shared sequence variants was considered likely to be a technical artifact of the sequencing pipeline.

The cohort consisted of approximately 670 healthy bone marrow donors. All cohort members were sampled while nominally healthy, although unrecorded immune exposures were likely present. The donor tested CMV seronegative and was one of the 352 seronegative cohort members. A peripheral blood sample was collected from each donor, and TCR beta sequencing was performed on peripheral blood mononuclear cells. The Qiagen DNeasy Blood Extraction Kit was used to extract genomic DNA from the blood cell samples. The CDR3 measures 16 amino acids from cysteine to phenylalanine. This entry keeps only the CDR3 DNA: 48 bases, framed from base 1. From a lookup of the germline V gene (reference sequence), CDR1 and CDR2 are SEHNR and FQNEAQ. V is pared back by 2 bases and J by 7 bases, with 17 bases lying between the germline termini. A word on this clone: Its specific antigen is unknown. Nothing much larger sits one base from this clone, and base qualities are not available.

Libraries were built with the immunoSEQ multiplex PCR assay. For the multiplex PCR, a mixture combining 60 forward primers for TCR Vbeta segments and 13 reverse primers for TCR Jbeta segments was used. The CDR3 region of rearranged TCR beta genes was amplified from genomic DNA by a multiplex PCR assay. The Illumina HiSeq System was used to sequence the amplified TCR beta libraries as 87-base-pair reads. In the source study's methods: Across the 666 repertoires, a later analysis counted 80 million or so unique TCR beta chains, around 10 million of which were shared by at least two donors. A nearest-neighbor algorithm error-corrected the raw reads and collapsed the reads into unique sequences, merging closely related sequences to remove PCR and sequencing errors. To assign V, D and J gene segments, CDR3 sequences were aligned to IMGT reference sequences. For a sequence to be retained, a match of at least six nucleotides to both a V gene segment and a J gene segment was required. Rearrangements were classified as productive when the CDR3 lacked stop codons and remained in frame with V and J, and all other rearrangements were classified as non-productive. Following IMGT convention, CDR3 was defined as the stretch from the second conserved V-encoded cysteine to the conserved J-encoded phenylalanine. Sequences without an unambiguous match to a single V gene segment were excluded from the earlier analysis of about 600 of the donors. An earlier analysis of 450 to 650 of the donors called V segments functional above 56.7% productive rearrangements and segregating when the between-donor standard deviation exceeded 5%. A statistical classification framework was built to diagnose cytomegalovirus status from the catalog of TCR beta chain sequences. A later analysis assigned V and J genes by comparing TCR nucleotide sequences with IMGT/GENE-DB human TR gene sequences. In a later analysis, CDR3 sequences and most-parsimonious VDJ recombination scenarios were assigned using the TCRdist pipeline. In a later analysis, each TCR beta chain was defined by its CDR3 amino acid sequence together with its V-gene family, and reads without a unique V-gene family were excluded. To address suspected cross-contamination and a sequencing artifact, a later analysis removed over 500 highly shared, low-generation-probability nucleotide sequences. In a later analysis, a clonal expansion index was calculated for each public chain from normalized within-repertoire ranks of inferred template counts. Generation probabilities in a later analysis came from a VDJ recombination model fitted to out-of-frame rearrangements, and those results were checked against IGoR. Hypergeometric tests were used in a later analysis to score TCR-TCR, TCR-HLA and TCR-CMV co-occurrence, with a repertoire-size bias correction applied to the TCR pairs. A later analysis estimated false discovery rates by permuting HLA or CMV assignments 20 times. In a later analysis, co-occurring TCRs were grouped using DBSCAN, and TCRdist sequence similarity was added for clustering within HLA-allele-positive subsets. For co-occurrence clustering, repertoires with fewer than 30,000 or more than 120,000 public chains were excluded, along with a handful of repertoires with anomalous nucleotide sharing. TCRdb holds this immuneACCESS table with in-frame rearrangements only. Some clones are missing; in checked studies, unresolved V genes explain under half, and the rest has no known cause. That table supplies the V and J calls and clone size; D and trimming were determined from the DNA. Here the sample has some 100,000 clones; 84% occur a single time. Roughly 1.2% of the sample comes from the top ten.

This chain is built from TRBV7-9 and TRBJ1-4; TRBD1 is a possible D gene, resting on 5 matching bases. The specimen was PBMCs. The receptor was derived from a woman in her late teens or twenties in good health and CMV-seronegative. The CDR3 amino acid sequence is: CASSLNAGSFSEKLFF. The sequence in DNA is TGTGCCAGCAGCTTAAATGCAGGGTCGTTTAGTGAAAAACTGTTTTTT.